This T cell receptor (beta chain) derives from a study of cytotoxic CD8 clonotypes in ibrutinib-treated CLL. Looked up from germline, CDR1 is SGHRS and CDR2 is YFSETQ. Trimming cost V 3 bases and J 4 bases; bases outside gene matches: 7. CDR3 length: 15 amino acids. Using immunoSEQ multiplex PCR, the repertoire was profiled, and TCRdb retains in-frame clones only, with some absent. The sample holds about 200,000 clones, around 70% seen once. The specimen was PBMCs, collected after 12 months of ibrutinib treatment. This receptor was taken from a human donor with chronic lymphocytic leukemia. The chain uses TRBV5-1 and TRBJ2-5; TRBD1 agrees at 9 bases. The CDR3 reads CASSSGQGVGETQYF. As DNA, the CDR3 is TGCGCCAGCAGCTCGGGACAGGGAGTGGGAGAGACCCAGTACTTC.